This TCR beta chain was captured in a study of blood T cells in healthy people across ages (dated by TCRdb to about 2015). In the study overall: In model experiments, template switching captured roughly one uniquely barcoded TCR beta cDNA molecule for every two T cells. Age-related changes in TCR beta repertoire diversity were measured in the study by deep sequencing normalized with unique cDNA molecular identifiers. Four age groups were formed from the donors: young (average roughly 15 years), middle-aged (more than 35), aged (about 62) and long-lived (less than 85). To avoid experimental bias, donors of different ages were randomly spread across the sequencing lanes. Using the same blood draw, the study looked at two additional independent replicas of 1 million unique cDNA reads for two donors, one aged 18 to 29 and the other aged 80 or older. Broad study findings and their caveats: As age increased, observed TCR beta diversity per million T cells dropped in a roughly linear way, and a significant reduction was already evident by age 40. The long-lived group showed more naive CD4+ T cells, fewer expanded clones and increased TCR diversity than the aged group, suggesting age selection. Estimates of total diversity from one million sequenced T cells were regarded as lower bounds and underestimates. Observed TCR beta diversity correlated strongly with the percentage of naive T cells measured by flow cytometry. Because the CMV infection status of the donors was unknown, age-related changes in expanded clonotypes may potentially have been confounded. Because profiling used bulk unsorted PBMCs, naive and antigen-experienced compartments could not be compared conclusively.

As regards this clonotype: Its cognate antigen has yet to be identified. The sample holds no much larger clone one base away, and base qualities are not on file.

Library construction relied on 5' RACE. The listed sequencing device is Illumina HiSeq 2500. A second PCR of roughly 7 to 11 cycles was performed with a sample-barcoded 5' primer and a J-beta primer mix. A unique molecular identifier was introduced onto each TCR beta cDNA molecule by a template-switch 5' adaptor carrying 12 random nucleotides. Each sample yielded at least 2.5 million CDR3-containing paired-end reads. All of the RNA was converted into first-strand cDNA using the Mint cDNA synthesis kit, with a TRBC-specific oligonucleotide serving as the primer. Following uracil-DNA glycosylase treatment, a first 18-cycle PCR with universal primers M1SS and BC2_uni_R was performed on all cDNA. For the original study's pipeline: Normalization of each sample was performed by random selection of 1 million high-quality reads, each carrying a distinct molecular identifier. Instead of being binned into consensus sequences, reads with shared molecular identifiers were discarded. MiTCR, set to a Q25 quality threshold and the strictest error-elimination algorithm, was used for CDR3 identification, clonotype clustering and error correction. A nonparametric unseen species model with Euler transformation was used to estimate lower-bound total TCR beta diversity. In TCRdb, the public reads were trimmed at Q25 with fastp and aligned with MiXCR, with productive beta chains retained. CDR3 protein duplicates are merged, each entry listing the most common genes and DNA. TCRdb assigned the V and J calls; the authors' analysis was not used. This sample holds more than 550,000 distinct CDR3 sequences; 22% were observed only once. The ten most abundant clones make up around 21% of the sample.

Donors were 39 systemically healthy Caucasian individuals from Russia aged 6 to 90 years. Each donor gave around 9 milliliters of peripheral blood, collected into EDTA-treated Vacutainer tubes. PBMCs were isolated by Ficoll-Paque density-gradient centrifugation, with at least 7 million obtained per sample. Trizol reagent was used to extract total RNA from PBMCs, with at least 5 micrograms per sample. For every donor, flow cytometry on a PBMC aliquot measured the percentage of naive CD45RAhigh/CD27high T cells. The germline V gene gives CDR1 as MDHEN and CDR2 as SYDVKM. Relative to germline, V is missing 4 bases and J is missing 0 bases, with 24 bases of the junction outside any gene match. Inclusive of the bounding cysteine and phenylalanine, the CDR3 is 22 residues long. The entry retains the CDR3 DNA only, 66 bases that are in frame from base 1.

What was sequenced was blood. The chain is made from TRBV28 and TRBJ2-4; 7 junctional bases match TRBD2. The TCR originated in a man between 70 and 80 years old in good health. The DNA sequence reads TGTGCCAGCAGTTCGGGAGGCGTCAGAGGACTGATCGGGAATTTAGCCAAAAACATTCAGTACTTC. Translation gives CASSSGGVRGLIGNLAKNIQYF.